One sample yielded the 32 T cell receptor beta chains listed below, sequenced in a study of blood T cell repertoires in COVID-19. Generated by immunoSEQ multiplex PCR, the TCRdb table keeps only in-frame clones and is missing some. The data contain some 250,000 clones, approximately 86% of them singletons. The specimen sequenced was peripheral blood. The receptors were gathered from a woman in her twenties or thirties who had recovered from COVID-19.

Notes on this clone: Other DNA sequences in the same sample also yield this CDR3. The rearrangement uses TRBV12-3 or TRBV12-4 and TRBJ1-2; D is uncertain. The CDR3 extends over 12 amino acids. The V end lost 1 base, the J end lost 4 bases, and 4 bases lay between the germline ends. The CDR3 DNA sequence: TGTGCCAGCAGTTTAGGCAGCTATGGCTACACCTTC. Translated, it gives CASSLGSYGYTF.

This clone has just a few counts. The chain combines TRBV7-2 with TRBJ1-1; no clear D gene. The germline gives CDR1 SGHTA, CDR2 FQGNSA. Trimming removed 5 bases from V and 1 base from J, with 14 bases in between. CDR3 length: 15 amino acids. CDR3 DNA: TGTGCCAGCAGCCTCTACCCCCGGGGGAACACTGAAGCTTTCTTT. Encoded protein: CASSLYPRGNTEAFF.

V and J are TRBV27 and TRBJ2-7; 8 nucleotides align to TRBD1. J was trimmed by 3 bases and V by 5 bases; bases with no gene match: 6. Germline V gene data show CDR1 as MNHEY and CDR2 as SMNVEV (reference sequence). This CDR3 has 14 residues. The CDR3 DNA follows: TGTGCCAGCAGTACTCAACAGGGGGACTACGAGCAGTACTTC. It specifies CASSTQQGDYEQYF.

As to this clone: Without the conserved terminal phenylalanine or tryptophan, this CDR3 likely stems from a read error. It is unclear where the CDR3 begins or ends on the DNA, so no DNA is shown, and the CDR3 is as TCRdb lists it. The CDR3 loop reads CASSLSHKGPG. The rearrangement links TRBV18 to TRBJ1-2; no DNA check was done on the table's D call, TRBD1. 11 amino acids form the CDR3, both terminal residues included. Germline CDR1 reads KGHSH; CDR2 reads LQKENI.

This rearrangement joins TRBV5-4 to TRBJ2-7; D call uncertain. Per germline, CDR1 SGHNT and CDR2 YYREEE (reference sequence). Trimming shortened V by 5 bases and J by 6 bases, and 15 bases separated the two germline ends. This CDR3 is 13 amino acids long. Here the CDR3 DNA reads TGTGCCAGCAGGACCTTTTTGAGGAGCGAGCAGTACTTC. Translated: CASRTFLRSEQYF.

The table lists this clone with a few counts. The chain links TRBV19 to TRBJ1-6; a possible D gene is TRBD1 (6 bases). The CDR3 spans 16 residues. V shed 1 base and J shed 7 bases, with 14 bases lying between them. Looked up from germline, CDR1 is LNHDA and CDR2 is SQIVND (reference sequence). CDR3 loop: CASSIAGAPQNSPLHF. The CDR3 nucleotides read TGTGCCAGTAGTATAGCAGGGGCACCACAGAATTCACCCCTCCACTTT.

The genes are TRBV7-9 and TRBJ2-2; 7 bases align to TRBD1. The CDR3 has 15 residues. V was clipped by 8 bases and J by 4 bases; unmatched bases: 10. CDR1 and CDR2 (germline): SEHNR, FQNEAQ (reference sequence). The CDR3 sequence is CASVRGGPTTGELFF. In nucleotides, the CDR3 is TGTGCCAGCGTCCGAGGGGGCCCTACCACCGGGGAGCTGTTTTTT.

This rearrangement joins TRBV10-2 to TRBJ2-3; 14 bases align to TRBD2. V lost 8 bases and J lost 4; bases outside the gene matches: 2. Looked up from germline, CDR1 is WSHSY and CDR2 is SAAADI. The CDR3 is 14 residues long. The CDR3 nucleotides are TGCGCCAGCGGGACTAGCGGGGGTGCAGATACGCAGTATTTT. Protein sequence: CASGTSGGADTQYF.

The chain has TRBV19 and TRBJ1-2, with 7 bases that match TRBD1. This CDR3 is built from 15 residues. The junction had 5 bases not matched to a gene; V was cut back by 4 bases and J by 0 bases. Looked up from germline, CDR1 is LNHDA and CDR2 is SQIVND (reference sequence). CDR3 sequence reads: CASSSTGTANYGYTF. CDR3 DNA: TGTGCCAGTAGTAGTACTGGGACAGCTAACTATGGCTACACCTTC.

The J gene is TRBJ1-1, the V gene TRBV19, with D possibly matching TRBD1 (5 bases). CDR1 LNHDA and CDR2 SQIVND come from the germline V gene (reference sequence). This CDR3 is built from 15 residues. The V and J ends lost 3 bases and 1 base respectively, with 12 bases between them. The chain's CDR3 is CASSMGRQRNTEAFF. CDR3 sequence (DNA): TGTGCCAGTAGTATGGGCAGACAGAGGAACACTGAAGCTTTCTTT.

The gene calls are TRBV7-9 and TRBJ1-1; the D gene is possibly TRBD1 (6 bases). This CDR3 comprises 14 residues. V shed 1 base and J shed 3 bases, with 9 bases lying between them. The germline gives CDR1 SEHNR, CDR2 FQNEAQ (reference sequence). Here the CDR3 DNA reads TGTGCCAGCAGCTTAGGGGGACAAGACACTGAAGCTTTCTTT. This translates into CASSLGGQDTEAFF.

V is TRBV15 and J is TRBJ1-4; 11 bases fit TRBD1. The CDR3 has 17 residues. Germline V gives CDR1 LNHNV, CDR2 YYDKDF (reference sequence). V lost 3 bases, J lost 8 bases, and 11 bases stayed unmatched. CDR3 sequence: CATSRGTGGISWEKLFF. DNA for the CDR3: TGTGCCACCAGCAGGGGGACAGGGGGGATTTCGTGGGAAAAACTGTTTTTT.

This clone was seen just once. The gene calls are TRBV2 and TRBJ2-5; tentatively, D is TRBD1 (6 bases). The CDR3 sequence is 14 residues long. The germline V and J ends were trimmed by 7 bases and 4 bases, with 16 bases remaining between them. Germline V lookup: CDR1 SNHLY, CDR2 FYNNEI. CDR3 bases: TGTGCCAGCACAGGACCCGGACAGATAGAGACCCAGTACTTC. Protein sequence: CASTGPGQIETQYF.

The chain carries TRBV20-1 and TRBJ2-7; D gene unclear. Germline CDR1 and CDR2: DFQATT and SNEGSKA (reference sequence). The CDR3 sequence is 12 residues long. V lost 3 bases and J lost 0, with 6 bases in between. Here the CDR3 DNA reads TGCAGTGCTAGTCAACTCTCCTACGAGCAGTACTTC. It is translated as CSASQLSYEQYF.

J is TRBJ2-1 and V is TRBV10-3; weak D call: TRBD2 (5 bases). The CDR3 runs 16 residues. Per the germline V gene, CDR1 is ENHRY and CDR2 is SYGVKD. Trimming removed 0 bases at V and 2 bases at J, with 11 bases between. CDR3 residues: CAISESTEGPYNEQFF. The CDR3 coding sequence is TGTGCCATCAGTGAGTCAACAGAGGGCCCCTACAATGAGCAGTTCTTC.

The CDR3 reads CASSSGGGGQDTQYF. As DNA, the CDR3 is TGTGCCAGCAGCTCCGGGGGCGGGGGGCAGGATACGCAGTATTTT. The J gene is TRBJ2-3, the V gene TRBV13, with TRBD2 matching over 8 bases. V dropped 4 bases and J dropped 6; count of bases not matched to a gene: 9. The CDR3 has 15 residues. The V gene's germline CDR1 is PRHDT and CDR2 FYEKMQ (reference sequence).

Only one count was recorded for this clone. The chain has TRBV5-1 and TRBJ2-2; possibly TRBD1 for D (5 bases). With 0 bases removed from V and 8 bases from J, the gap between germline ends came to 5 bases. The length of the CDR3 is 12 residues. Germline-derived CDR1 and CDR2 are SGHRS and YFSETQ. Here the CDR3 reads CASSLGQGELFF. The CDR3 region has the DNA TGCGCCAGCAGCTTGGGACAGGGGGAGCTGTTTTTT. Supplemented by reference TRBV5-1 and TRBJ2-2, the full variable domain reads KAGVTQTPRYLIKTRGQQVTLSCSPISGHRSVSWYQQTPGQGLQFLFEYFSETQRNKGNFPGRFSGRQFSNSRSEMNVSTLELGDSALYLCASSLGQGELFFGEGSRLTVL.

CDR3 amino acids: CASTNLQGGHGYTF. In DNA, the CDR3 is TGTGCCAGCACCAACCTACAGGGCGGGCATGGCTACACCTTC. The chain employs TRBV13 and TRBJ1-2; possible D gene TRBD1, 6 bases. The CDR3 extends over 14 amino acids. V shed 7 bases and J shed 6 bases, with 18 bases lying between them. The germline V gene has CDR1 PRHDT and CDR2 FYEKMQ (reference sequence).

The chain carries TRBV6-1 and TRBJ2-3; 9 bases are a match to TRBD2. Germline V gene lookup returns CDR1 MNHNS and CDR2 SASEGT. The CDR3 is made up of 16 amino acids. The V gene end was trimmed by 2 bases and the J gene end by 4 bases; junction bases not matched to a gene: 7. CDR3 loop: CASSELGGGAPDTQYF. The CDR3 DNA reads TGTGCCAGCAGTGAATTAGGCGGGGGGGCCCCAGATACGCAGTATTTT.

The chain uses TRBV11-3 and TRBJ2-1, with D perhaps TRBD2 (6 bases). The CDR3 is 14 residues long. Trimming shortened V by 2 bases and J by 7 bases, and 12 bases separated the two germline ends. Germline V gives CDR1 SGHNT, CDR2 YENEEA. CDR3 sequence (DNA): TGTGCCAGCAGCTTACCGGGACTTGCGAATGAGCAGTTCTTC. It encodes CASSLPGLANEQFF.

V usage is TRBV19 and J usage is TRBJ1-2, with 11 bases aligning to TRBD1. This CDR3 has 14 amino acids. Germline V CDR1 and CDR2: LNHDA, SQIVND (reference sequence). The junction had 2 bases not matched to a gene; V was cut back by 5 bases and J by 3 bases. CDR3 sequence reads: CASSRTGGYYGYTF. The CDR3 DNA sequence: TGTGCCAGTAGTCGGACAGGGGGCTACTATGGCTACACCTTC.

This chain links TRBV6-2 or TRBV6-3 with TRBJ2-2, with 10 positions matching TRBD2. From germline, CDR1 is MNHEY and CDR2 SVGEGT. Germline trimming cut 4 bases from V and 5 bases from J; bases unmatched to any gene: 13. CDR3 length: 18 amino acids. The CDR3 sequence is CASSFTLTSGDPTGELFF. CDR3 nucleotide sequence: TGTGCCAGCAGTTTTACGCTAACTAGCGGGGATCCAACCGGGGAGCTGTTTTTT.

This chain connects TRBV2 to TRBJ1-5, with a possible D match to TRBD1 (6 bases). The ends were cut back, 6 bases at V and 4 bases at J, with 10 bases in the middle. CDR3 length: 13 amino acids. Germline CDR1 and CDR2: SNHLY and FYNNEI. The CDR3 loop reads CASRPDRNQPQHF. The CDR3 DNA sequence: TGTGCCAGCAGACCTGACAGGAATCAGCCCCAGCATTTT.

The CDR3 DNA reads as TGTGCCAGCAGGGGACAGGGGACTAGCGGAGAGCAGTACTTC. As protein: CASRGQGTSGEQYF. V is TRBV2 and J is TRBJ2-7; D may be TRBD2 (11 bases). The CDR3 length is 14 residues. The V end lost 6 bases, the J end lost 7 bases, and 19 bases lay between the germline ends. Per the germline V gene, CDR1 is SNHLY and CDR2 is FYNNEI.

V and J are TRBV6-5 and TRBJ1-1; 10 nucleotides agree with TRBD1. V shed 6 bases and J 6 bases; nucleotides not matched to a gene: 7. This CDR3 spans 14 amino acids. The germline V gene encodes CDR1 MNHEY and CDR2 SVGAGI. Here the CDR3 DNA reads TGTGCCAGCAGCTCCCGGGACAGGGGCGCTGAAGCTTTCTTT. Protein: CASSSRDRGAEAFF.

This clone was picked up one time. The chain joins TRBV5-5 to TRBJ2-7, with no clear D. This CDR3 has 14 amino acids. V was clipped by 4 bases and J by 5 bases, with 16 bases between them. CDR1 SGHKS and CDR2 YYEKEE come from the germline V gene (reference sequence). CDR3 amino acids: CASSQGARIHEQYF. CDR3 DNA: TGTGCCAGCAGCCAAGGAGCTAGGATCCACGAGCAGTACTTC.

The chain's CDR3 is CASSRSVSEQFF. The CDR3 nucleotides are TGTGCCAGCAGTCGAAGCGTAAGCGAGCAGTTCTTC. This sequence joins TRBV6-6 and TRBJ2-1, with D unclear. CDR1 is MNHNY and CDR2 is SVGAGI in the germline V gene (reference sequence). Trimming removed 5 bases at V and 10 bases at J, with 12 bases between. CDR3 length: 12 residues.

The gene calls are TRBV5-1 and TRBJ2-3; 9 bases line up with TRBD2. This CDR3 has 19 residues. After removal of 3 bases from V and 1 base from J, the junction contained 15 bases not matched to a gene. Germline CDR1 SGHRS, CDR2 YFSETQ. DNA of the CDR3: TGCGCCAGCAGCTACAATACTCGGGGATTAGCGGGGGGCACAGATACGCAGTATTTT. The encoded protein is CASSYNTRGLAGGTDTQYF.

The V call is TRBV29-1, the J call TRBJ2-1; the match to TRBD1 covers 10 bases. The CDR3 spans 13 residues. The germline V gene encodes CDR1 SQVTM and CDR2 ANQGSEA. The ends lost 8 bases at V and 6 bases at J; junction bases unmatched: 7. CDR3 region: CSSRDRGFNEQFF. The CDR3 DNA sequence: TGCAGCAGCCGGGACAGGGGTTTCAATGAGCAGTTCTTC.

The V call is TRBV3-1 (or the pseudogene TRBV3-2), the J call TRBJ1-2, with 7 bases that match TRBD1. The ends lost 6 bases at V and 6 bases at J; junction bases unmatched: 7. CDR3 size: 13 residues. Germline values: CDR1 LGHDT, CDR2 YNNKEL (reference sequence). CDR3 in amino acids: CASRPRQGDGYTF. Written as DNA, the CDR3 is TGTGCCAGCAGACCCCGACAGGGAGATGGCTACACCTTC.

The CDR3 nucleotides are TGTGCCAGCAGCTCGCGGAGAGCGGGGGGTATAGATACGCAGTATTTT. Amino acid sequence: CASSSRRAGGIDTQYF. The V call is TRBV14, the J call TRBJ2-3, with 9 bases aligning to TRBD2. V dropped 5 bases and J dropped 5; count of bases not matched to a gene: 11. The CDR3 has 16 residues. The germline V gene encodes CDR1 SGHDN and CDR2 FVKESK.

The genes are TRBV12-5 and TRBJ2-3; 12 bases are shared with TRBD1. The trim removed 1 base at V and 6 bases at J, leaving 8 bases unmatched. Per the germline V gene, CDR1 is LGHNT and CDR2 is FRNRAP. The CDR3 covers 17 residues. The CDR3 here is CASGLGPGQGAVDTQYF. CDR3 nucleotide sequence: TGTGCTAGTGGTTTGGGGCCGGGACAGGGGGCGGTGGATACGCAGTATTTT.